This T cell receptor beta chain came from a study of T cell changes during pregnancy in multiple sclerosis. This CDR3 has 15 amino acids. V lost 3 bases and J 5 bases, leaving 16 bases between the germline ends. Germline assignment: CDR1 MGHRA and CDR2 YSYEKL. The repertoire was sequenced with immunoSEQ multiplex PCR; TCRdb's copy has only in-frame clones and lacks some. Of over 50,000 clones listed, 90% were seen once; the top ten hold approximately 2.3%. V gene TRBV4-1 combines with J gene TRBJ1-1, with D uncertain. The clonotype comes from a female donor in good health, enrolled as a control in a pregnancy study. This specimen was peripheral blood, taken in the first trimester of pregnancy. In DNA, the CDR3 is TGCGCCAGCAGCCATACTCAGGTTCGGAAAACTGAAGCTTTCTTT. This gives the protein CASSHTQVRKTEAFF.